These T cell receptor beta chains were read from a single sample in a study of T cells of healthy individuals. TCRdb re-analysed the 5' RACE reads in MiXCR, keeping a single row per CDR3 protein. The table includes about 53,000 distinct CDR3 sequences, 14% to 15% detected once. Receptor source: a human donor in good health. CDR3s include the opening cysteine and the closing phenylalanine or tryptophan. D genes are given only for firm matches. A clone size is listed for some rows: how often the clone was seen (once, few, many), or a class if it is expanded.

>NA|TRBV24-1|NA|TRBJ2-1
TGTGCCACTCAAACCGGGACCCCGAAAGGTGAGCAGTTCTTC
CATQTGTPKGEQFF
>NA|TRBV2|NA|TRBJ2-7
TGTGCCAGCAGCGGCGGACTGAGCGAGCAGTACTTC
CASSGGLSEQYF
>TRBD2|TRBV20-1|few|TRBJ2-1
TGCAGTGCTGGGACTAGCGGGAATCGGGAGCAGTTCTTC
CSAGTSGNREQFF
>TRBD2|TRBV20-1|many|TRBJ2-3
TGCAGTGCTAGTCGGCTAGCGGGAGGATACCAAGTCCCCCCAGATACGCAGTATTTT
CSASRLAGGYQVPPDTQYF
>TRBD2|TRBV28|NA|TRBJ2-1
TGTGCCAGCAGCCATGATAGCGGGAGTACCCTTAACGCCTACAATGAGCAGTTCTTC
CASSHDSGSTLNAYNEQFF
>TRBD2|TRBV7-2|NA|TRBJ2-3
TGTGCCAGCAGCTTGGGACTAGCGACTACAGATACGCAGTATTTT
CASSLGLATTDTQYF
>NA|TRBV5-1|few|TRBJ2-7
TGCGCCAGCAGCTTTGATTACGAGCAGTACTTC
CASSFDYEQYF
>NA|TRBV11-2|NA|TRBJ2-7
TGTGCCAGCAGCTTCATGTTCCGGGGTGACGAGCAGTACTTC
CASSFMFRGDEQYF
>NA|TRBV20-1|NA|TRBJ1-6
TGCAGTGCTAGAGATGATACGAGGAGCTCCTATAATTCACCCCTCCACTTT
CSARDDTRSSYNSPLHF
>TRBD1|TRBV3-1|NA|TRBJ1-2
TGTGCCAGCAGCCAAGGACAGGGGGCCTATGGCTACACCTTC
CASSQGQGAYGYTF
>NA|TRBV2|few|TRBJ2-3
TGTGCCAGCGTTTCGGACCGAGAGCACACAGATACGCAGTATTTT
CASVSDREHTDTQYF
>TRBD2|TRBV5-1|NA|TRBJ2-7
TGCGCCAGCAGCCCGATGCTAGCGGGAGCTTACGAGCAGTACTTC
CASSPMLAGAYEQYF
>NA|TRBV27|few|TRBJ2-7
TGTGCCAGCAGTTCCTCGGCGGGGCGACCCTACGAGCAGTACTTC
CASSSSAGRPYEQYF
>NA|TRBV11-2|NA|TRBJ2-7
TGTGCCAGCAGCTTAGCCGGGCGACACGAGCAGTACTTC
CASSLAGRHEQYF
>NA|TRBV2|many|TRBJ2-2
TGTGCCACGGGACTTGACACCGGGGAGCTGTTTTTT
CATGLDTGELFF
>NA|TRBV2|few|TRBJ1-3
TGTGCCAGCAGGGTATTCCTCTCTGGAAACACCATATATTTT
CASRVFLSGNTIYF
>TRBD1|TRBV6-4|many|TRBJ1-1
TGTGCCAGCAGTCCCTGGACAGGGCTCGGTGAAGCTTTCTTT
CASSPWTGLGEAFF
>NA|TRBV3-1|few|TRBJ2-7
TGTGCCAGCAGCCGGACCGCAGACTACGAGCAGTACTTC
CASSRTADYEQYF
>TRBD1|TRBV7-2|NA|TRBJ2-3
TGTGCCAGCAGCTTATGGGGCGGGGCAGGGGGCGTCACAGATACGCAGTATTTT
CASSLWGGAGGVTDTQYF
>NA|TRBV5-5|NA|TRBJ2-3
TGTGCCAGCAGCTTGGTACTAGCCGAAACTAGCACAGATACGCAGTATTTT
CASSLVLAETSTDTQYF
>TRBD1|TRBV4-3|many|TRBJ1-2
TGCGCCAGCAGCCAGCTGACAGGGCGGAATGGCTACACCTTC
CASSQLTGRNGYTF
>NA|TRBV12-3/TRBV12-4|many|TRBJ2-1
TGTGCCAGCAGTTTCAGGGCCGTGGGGAATGAGCAGTTCTTC
CASSFRAVGNEQFF
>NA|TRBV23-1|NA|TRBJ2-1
TGCGCCAGCGGACCGATCAGGGGATCGAATGAGCAGTTCTTC
CASGPIRGSNEQFF
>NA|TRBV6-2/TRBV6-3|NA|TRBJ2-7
TGTGCCAGCACCTTATACTACGAGCAGTACTTC
CASTLYYEQYF
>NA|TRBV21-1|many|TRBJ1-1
TGTGCCAGCAGCAAGACAATACCACCGGGACAGGGGGGAGCTTTCTTT
CASSKTIPPGQGGAFF
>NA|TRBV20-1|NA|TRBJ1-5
TGCAGTGCCGGGGGGAAAGGCAATCAGCCCCAGCATTTT
CSAGGKGNQPQHF
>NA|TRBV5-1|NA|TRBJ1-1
TGCGCCAGCAGCTCCGGTCAGGGCAACACTGAAGCTTTCTTT
CASSSGQGNTEAFF
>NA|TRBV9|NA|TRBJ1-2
TGTGCCAGCAGCGTAGAAGAGCGACTCTATGGCTACACCTTC
CASSVEERLYGYTF
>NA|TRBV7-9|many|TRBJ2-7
TGTGCCAGCAGCCAAGGACAGTCGTCCTACGAGCAGTACTTC
CASSQGQSSYEQYF
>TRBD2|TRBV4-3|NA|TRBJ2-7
TGCGCCAGCAGCCAAGAGGAGACTAGCGGGAGCTACGAGCAGTACTTC
CASSQEETSGSYEQYF
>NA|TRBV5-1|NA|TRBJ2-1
TGCGCCAGCAGCTTGGACCCAGGGACCTACAATGAGCAGTTCTTC
CASSLDPGTYNEQFF
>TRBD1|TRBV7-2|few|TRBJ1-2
TGTGCCAGCAGCTTACGGAGGACGGGACAGGGAGACTATGGCTACACCTTC
CASSLRRTGQGDYGYTF
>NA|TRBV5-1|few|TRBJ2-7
TGCGCCAGCAGCTTACAGCGGGACGAGCAGTACTTC
CASSLQRDEQYF
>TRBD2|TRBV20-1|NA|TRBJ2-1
TGCAGTGCTAGAGATGGGGTAGCGGGGGGGAATGAGCAGTTCTTC
CSARDGVAGGNEQFF
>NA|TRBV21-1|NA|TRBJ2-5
TGTGCCAGCAGCAAAAGAGAAATCTTCCAAGAGACCCAGTACTTC
CASSKREIFQETQYF
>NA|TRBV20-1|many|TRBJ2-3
TGCAGTGCTAGAAGAGGGGGAGATACGCAGTATTTT
CSARRGGDTQYF
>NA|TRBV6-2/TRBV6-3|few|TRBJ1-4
TGTGCCAGCAGTTACTCAAGAAGTACTTGGGAAAAACTGTTTTTT
CASSYSRSTWEKLFF
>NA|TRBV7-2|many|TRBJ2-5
TGTGCCAGCAGCAAAGTCATGACGGAGCAAGAGACCCAGTACTTC
CASSKVMTEQETQYF
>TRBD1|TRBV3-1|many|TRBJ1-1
TGTGCCAGCAGAGATCCAGGGGGAAGGACTGAAGCTTTCTTT
CASRDPGGRTEAFF
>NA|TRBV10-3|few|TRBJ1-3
TGTGCCATCAGTGAATCCAGGGCCTCTGGAAACACCATATATTTT
CAISESRASGNTIYF
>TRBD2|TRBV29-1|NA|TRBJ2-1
TGCAGCGTTGTACTAGCGGGAGTCTATGAGCAGTTCTTC
CSVVLAGVYEQFF
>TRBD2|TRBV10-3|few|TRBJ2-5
TGTGCCATGGGTAGCGGGGGCGCAGAGACCCAGTACTTC
CAMGSGGAETQYF
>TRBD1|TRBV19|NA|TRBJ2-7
TGTGCCAGTAGTTTACCGGGACAGGGGCCCTACGAGCAGTACTTC
CASSLPGQGPYEQYF
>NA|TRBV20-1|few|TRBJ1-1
TGCAGTGCTAGAGATTTCAGGACAGCGAACACTGAAGCTTTCTTT
CSARDFRTANTEAFF
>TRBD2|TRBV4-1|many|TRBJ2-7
TGCGCCAGCAGCCAAGTGCCTAGCGGGAGCTCCTACGAGCAGTACTTC
CASSQVPSGSSYEQYF
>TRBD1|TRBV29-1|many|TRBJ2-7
TGCAGCGTTGTTGGGTCTGGGGGGACAGGGGCCCTCAGATCCTACGAGCAGTACTTC
CSVVGSGGTGALRSYEQYF
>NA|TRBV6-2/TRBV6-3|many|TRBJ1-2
TGTGCCAGCAGTTACCGGTCTGGCTACACCTTC
CASSYRSGYTF
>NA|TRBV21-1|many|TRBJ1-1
TGTGCCAGCAGCCGGGGGACAGAAGCTTTCTTT
CASSRGTEAFF
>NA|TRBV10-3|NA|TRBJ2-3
TGTGCCATCAGATCAATCTCAGGGGAACGGAACGCAGATACGCAGTATTTT
CAIRSISGERNADTQYF
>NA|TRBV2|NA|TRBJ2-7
TGTGCCAGCAGTGAGGAGGGGTTGGGCCCTTTCTACGAGCAGTACTTC
CASSEEGLGPFYEQYF